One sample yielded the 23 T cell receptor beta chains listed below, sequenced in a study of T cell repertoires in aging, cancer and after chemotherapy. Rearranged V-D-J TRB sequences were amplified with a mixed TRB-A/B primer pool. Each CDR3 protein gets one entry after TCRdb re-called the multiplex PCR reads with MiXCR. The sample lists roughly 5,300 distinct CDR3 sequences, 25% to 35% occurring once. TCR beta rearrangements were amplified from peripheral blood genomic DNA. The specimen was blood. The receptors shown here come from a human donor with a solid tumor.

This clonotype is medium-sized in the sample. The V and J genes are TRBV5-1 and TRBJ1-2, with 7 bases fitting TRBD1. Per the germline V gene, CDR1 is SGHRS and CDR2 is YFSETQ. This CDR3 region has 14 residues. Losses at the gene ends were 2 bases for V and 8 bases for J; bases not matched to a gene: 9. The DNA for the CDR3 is TGCGCCAGCAGCTTATACCGGGACAGTCGGGGCTACACCTTC. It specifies CASSLYRDSRGYTF.

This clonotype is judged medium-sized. As DNA, the CDR3 is TGTGCCTGGAAATCACGGGCTAGCGGGAGGGCCCGATTGGGTCGCACAGATACGCAGTATTTT. This codes for CAWKSRASGRARLGRTDTQYF. This chain joins TRBV30 and TRBJ2-3, with TRBD2 matching over 12 bases. Germline V gene data show CDR1 as GTSNPN and CDR2 as SVGIG (reference sequence). V was clipped by 4 bases and J by 1 base; unmatched bases: 21. The CDR3 contains 21 residues. Full variable domain (missing parts from reference TRBV30 and TRBJ2-3): SQTIHQWPATLVQPVGSPLSLECTVEGTSNPNLYWYRQAAGRGLQLLFYSVGIGQISSEVPQNLSASRPQDRQFILSSKKLLLSDSGFYLCAWKSRASGRARLGRTDTQYFGPGTRLTVL.

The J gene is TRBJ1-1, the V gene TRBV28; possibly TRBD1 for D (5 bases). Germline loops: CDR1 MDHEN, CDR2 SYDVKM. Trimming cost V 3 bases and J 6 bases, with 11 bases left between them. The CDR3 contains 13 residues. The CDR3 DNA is TGTGCCAGCAGTTTTTCAGGGAGGGCTGAAGCTTTCTTT. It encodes CASSFSGRAEAFF.

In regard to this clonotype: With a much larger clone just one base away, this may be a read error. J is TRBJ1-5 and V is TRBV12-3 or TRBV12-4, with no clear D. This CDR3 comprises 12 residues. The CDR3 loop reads CASSRINQPQDF. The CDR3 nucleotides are TGTGCCAGCAGTCGAATAAATCAGCCCCAGGATTTT.

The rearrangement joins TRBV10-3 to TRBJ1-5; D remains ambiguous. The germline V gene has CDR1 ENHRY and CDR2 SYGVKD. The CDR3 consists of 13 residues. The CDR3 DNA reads TGTGCTGCTGAGGAGGGTGGGAATCAGCCCCAGCATTTT. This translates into CAAEEGGNQPQHF.

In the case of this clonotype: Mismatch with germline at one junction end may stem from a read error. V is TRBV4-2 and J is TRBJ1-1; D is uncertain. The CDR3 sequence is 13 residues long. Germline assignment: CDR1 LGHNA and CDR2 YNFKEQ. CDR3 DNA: TGCGCCAGCAGCCAGGACCCCTCCGCTGAAGCTTTCTTT. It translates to CASSQDPSAEAFF.

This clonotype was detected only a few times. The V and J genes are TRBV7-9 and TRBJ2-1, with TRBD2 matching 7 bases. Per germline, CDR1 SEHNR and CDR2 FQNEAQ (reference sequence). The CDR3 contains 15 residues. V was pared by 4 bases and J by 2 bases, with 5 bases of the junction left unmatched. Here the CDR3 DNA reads TGTGCCAGCAGCTCGAGGGCGGGAGCCTACAATGAGCAGTTCTTC. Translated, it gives CASSSRAGAYNEQFF.

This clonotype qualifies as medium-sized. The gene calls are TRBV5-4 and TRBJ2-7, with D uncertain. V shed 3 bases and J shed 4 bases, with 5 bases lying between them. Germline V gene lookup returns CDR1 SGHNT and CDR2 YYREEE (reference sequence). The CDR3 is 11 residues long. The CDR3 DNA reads TGTGCCAGCAGCTCCCAGTACGAGCAGTACTTC. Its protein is CASSSQYEQYF.

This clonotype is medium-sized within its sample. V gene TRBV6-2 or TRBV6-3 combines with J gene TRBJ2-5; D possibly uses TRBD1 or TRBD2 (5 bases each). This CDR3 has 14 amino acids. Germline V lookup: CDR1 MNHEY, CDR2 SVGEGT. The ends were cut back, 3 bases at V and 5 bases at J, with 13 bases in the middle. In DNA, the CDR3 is TGTGCCAGCAGTTATTCCGGGGCCGGGGAGACCCAGTACTTC. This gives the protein CASSYSGAGETQYF.

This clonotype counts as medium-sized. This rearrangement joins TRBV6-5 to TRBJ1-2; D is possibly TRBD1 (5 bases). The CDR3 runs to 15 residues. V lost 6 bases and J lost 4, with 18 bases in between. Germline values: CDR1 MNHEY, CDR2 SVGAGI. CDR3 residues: CASRRSGQAAYGYTF. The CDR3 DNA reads TGTGCCAGCAGGCGGTCAGGGCAGGCGGCCTATGGCTACACCTTC.

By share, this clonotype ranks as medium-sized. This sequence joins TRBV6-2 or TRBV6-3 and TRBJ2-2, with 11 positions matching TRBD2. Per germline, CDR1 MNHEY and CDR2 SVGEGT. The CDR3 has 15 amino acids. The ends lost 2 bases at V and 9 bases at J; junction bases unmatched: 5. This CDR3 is CASSYRTSGSWELFF. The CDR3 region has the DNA TGTGCCAGCAGTTACCGAACTAGCGGGAGCTGGGAGCTGTTTTTT.

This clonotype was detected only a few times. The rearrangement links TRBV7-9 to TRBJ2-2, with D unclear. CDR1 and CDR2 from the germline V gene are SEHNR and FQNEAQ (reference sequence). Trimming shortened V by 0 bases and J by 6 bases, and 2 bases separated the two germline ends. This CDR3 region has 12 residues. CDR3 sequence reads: CASSLAPGELFF. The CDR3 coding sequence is TGTGCCAGCAGCTTAGCTCCCGGGGAGCTGTTTTTT.

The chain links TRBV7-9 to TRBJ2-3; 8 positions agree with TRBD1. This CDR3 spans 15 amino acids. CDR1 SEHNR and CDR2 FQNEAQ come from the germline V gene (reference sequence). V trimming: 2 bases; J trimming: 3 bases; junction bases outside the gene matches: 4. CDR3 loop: CASSLFRGRTDTQYF. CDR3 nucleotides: TGTGCCAGCAGCTTATTCAGGGGGCGAACAGATACGCAGTATTTT.

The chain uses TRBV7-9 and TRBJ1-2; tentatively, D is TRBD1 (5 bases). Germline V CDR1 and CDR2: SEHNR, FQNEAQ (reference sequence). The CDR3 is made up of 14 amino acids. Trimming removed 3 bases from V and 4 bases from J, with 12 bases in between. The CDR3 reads CASSFWGVGYGYTF. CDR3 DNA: TGTGCCAGCAGCTTTTGGGGCGTCGGCTATGGCTACACCTTC.

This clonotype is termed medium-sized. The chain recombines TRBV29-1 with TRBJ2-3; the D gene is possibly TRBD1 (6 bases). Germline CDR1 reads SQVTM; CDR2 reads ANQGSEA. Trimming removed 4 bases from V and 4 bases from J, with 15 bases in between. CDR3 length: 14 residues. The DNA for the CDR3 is TGCAGCGTTGCCGGCAGGGGCCCCGCAGATACGCAGTATTTT. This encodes CSVAGRGPADTQYF.

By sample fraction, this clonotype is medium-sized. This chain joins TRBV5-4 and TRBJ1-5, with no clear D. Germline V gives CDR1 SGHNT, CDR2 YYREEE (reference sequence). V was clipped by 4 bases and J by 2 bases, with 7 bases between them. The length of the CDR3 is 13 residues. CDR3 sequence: CASSLDGNQPQHF. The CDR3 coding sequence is TGTGCCAGCAGCCTAGACGGCAATCAGCCCCAGCATTTT.

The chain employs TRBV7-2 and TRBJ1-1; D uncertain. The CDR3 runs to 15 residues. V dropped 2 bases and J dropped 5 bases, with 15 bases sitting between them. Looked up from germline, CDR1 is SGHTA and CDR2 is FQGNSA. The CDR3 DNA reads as TGTGCCAGCAGCTTAAAGGGAAGGGAGGGAACTGAAGCTTTCTTT. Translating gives CASSLKGREGTEAFF.

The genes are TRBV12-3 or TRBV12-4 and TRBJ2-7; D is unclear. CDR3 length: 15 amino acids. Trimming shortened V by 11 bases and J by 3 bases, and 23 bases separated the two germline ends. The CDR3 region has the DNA TGTGCCTCTAAGCCACAGTGGGTAGACCTCTACGAGCAGTACTTC. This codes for CASKPQWVDLYEQYF.

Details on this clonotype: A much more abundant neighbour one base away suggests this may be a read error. CDR3 in DNA: TGTGCCAGTAGTAAGAAGCCCCTTGGGACGAACACTGAAGCTTTCTTT. As protein: CASSKKPLGTNTEAFF. This chain connects TRBV19 to TRBJ1-1, with a possible D match to TRBD1 (5 bases). V was cut by 4 bases and J by 1 base, with 16 bases left in between. This CDR3 is built from 16 residues. Per the germline V gene, CDR1 is LNHDA and CDR2 is SQIVND (reference sequence).

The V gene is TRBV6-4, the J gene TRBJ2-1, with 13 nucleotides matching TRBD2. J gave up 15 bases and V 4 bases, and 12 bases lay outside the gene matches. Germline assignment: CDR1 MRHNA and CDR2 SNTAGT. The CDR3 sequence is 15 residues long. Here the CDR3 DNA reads TGTGCCAGCAGTGTGGGGACTAGCGGGGTCACTTCTCTGTTCTTC. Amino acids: CASSVGTSGVTSLFF.

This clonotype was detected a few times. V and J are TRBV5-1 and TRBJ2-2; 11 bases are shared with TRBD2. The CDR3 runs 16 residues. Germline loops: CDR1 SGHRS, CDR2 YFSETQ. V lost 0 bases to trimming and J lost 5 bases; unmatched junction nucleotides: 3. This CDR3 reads CASSLAGTSGTGELFF. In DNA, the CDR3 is TGCGCCAGCAGCTTGGCCGGGACTAGCGGAACCGGGGAGCTGTTTTTT.

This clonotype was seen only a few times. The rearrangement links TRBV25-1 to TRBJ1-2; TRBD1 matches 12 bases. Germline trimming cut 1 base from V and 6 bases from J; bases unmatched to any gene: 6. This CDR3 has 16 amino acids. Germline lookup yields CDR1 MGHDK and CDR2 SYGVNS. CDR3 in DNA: TGTGCCAGCAGTGAATCGGGGACAGGGGGCCTCGATGGCTACACCTTC. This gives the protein CASSESGTGGLDGYTF.

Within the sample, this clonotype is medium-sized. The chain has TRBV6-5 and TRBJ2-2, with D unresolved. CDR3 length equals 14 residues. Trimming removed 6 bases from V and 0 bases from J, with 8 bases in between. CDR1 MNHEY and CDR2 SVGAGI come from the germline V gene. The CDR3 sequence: CASRWASNTGELFF. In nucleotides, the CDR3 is TGTGCCAGCAGATGGGCCTCGAACACCGGGGAGCTGTTTTTT.